This T cell receptor (beta chain) was observed in a study of T cell repertoires in cytomegalovirus infection. On the study more broadly: CMV infection and matching HLA type were both indicated by public TCR beta signatures. The study, taken as a whole, reports: The ex vivo response was dominated by HLA-C-restricted CMV-specific TCR beta clonotypes. The study identified carriers of CMV plus the relevant HLA from cumulative public TCR beta family frequency.

Each CDR3 protein gets one entry after TCRdb re-called the reads with MiXCR. In the table there are about 300,000 distinct CDR3 sequences, roughly a tenth of which are singletons. The CDR3 sequence is 15 residues long. Germline V gene data show CDR1 as MNHNS and CDR2 as SASEGT. V dropped 4 bases and J dropped 8; count of bases not matched to a gene: 6. On this clonotype: Its specificity is not known.

This clonotype originated in a human donor in good health (CMV status not recorded). Some clones in this sample may be carry-over from other donors' samples. Sequenced input: PBMCs. The chain links TRBV6-1 to TRBJ2-1; 12 bases map to TRBD2. The chain's CDR3 is CASSALAGGLHEQFF. The CDR3 DNA is TGTGCCAGCAGTGCCCTAGCGGGGGGGCTCCATGAGCAGTTCTTC.